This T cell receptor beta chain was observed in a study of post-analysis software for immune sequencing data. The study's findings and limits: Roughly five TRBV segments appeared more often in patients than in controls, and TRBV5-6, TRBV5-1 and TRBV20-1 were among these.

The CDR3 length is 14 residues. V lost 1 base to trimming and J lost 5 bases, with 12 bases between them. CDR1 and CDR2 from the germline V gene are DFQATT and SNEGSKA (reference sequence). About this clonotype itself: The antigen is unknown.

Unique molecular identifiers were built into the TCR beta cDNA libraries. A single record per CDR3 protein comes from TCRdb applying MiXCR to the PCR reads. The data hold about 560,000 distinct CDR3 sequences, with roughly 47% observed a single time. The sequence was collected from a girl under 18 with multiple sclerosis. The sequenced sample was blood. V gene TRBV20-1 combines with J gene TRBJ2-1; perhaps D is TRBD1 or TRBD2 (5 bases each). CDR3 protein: CSARAREFNNEQFF. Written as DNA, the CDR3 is TGCAGTGCTAGAGCCAGGGAGTTTAACAATGAGCAGTTCTTC.